The 15 T cell receptor beta chains reported below all come from one sample, sequenced in a study of blood T cell repertoires in COVID-19. Sequencing used immunoSEQ multiplex PCR; TCRdb keeps in-frame clones, though not all of them. The sample lists more than 200,000 clones; approximately 90% were seen once. The sequenced sample was peripheral blood. The receptors originated from a woman aged 30 to 39 with COVID-19, enrolled during active disease.

Details on this clone: Mismatch with germline at one junction end may stem from a read error. The chain combines TRBV12-3 or TRBV12-4 with TRBJ2-1, with 7 bases lining up with TRBD1. CDR3 length: 11 residues. The DNA for the CDR3 is TGTGCCAGCAGCATAGACAGGGAGCCGTTCTTC. Amino acids: CASSIDREPFF.

This sequence joins TRBV28 and TRBJ2-5; 7 bases are a match to TRBD2. V gave up 4 bases and J gave up 9 bases; unmatched junction bases: 2. The CDR3 spans 11 residues. Germline V lookup: CDR1 MDHEN, CDR2 SYDVKM. CDR3 nucleotide sequence: TGTGCCAGCAGTTCGACTAGCTCCCAGTACTTC. Translating gives CASSSTSSQYF.

This chain uses TRBV4-1 with TRBJ2-2; 7 bases are shared with TRBD2. Unmatched junction bases numbered 10, after V lost 1 base and J lost 5 bases. Germline V gives CDR1 MGHRA, CDR2 YSYEKL. The CDR3 has 17 amino acids. The CDR3 nucleotides are TGCGCCAGCAGCCAAGGACCACTAGCGTTTTCGACCGGGGAGCTGTTTTTT. Translation: CASSQGPLAFSTGELFF.

The rearrangement joins TRBV2 to TRBJ2-1; 10 nucleotides match TRBD2. Trimming cost V 6 bases and J 5 bases; bases outside gene matches: 4. Germline values: CDR1 SNHLY, CDR2 FYNNEI. The length of the CDR3 is 14 residues. CDR3 coding DNA: TGTGCCAGCAGACAACTAGCGGGACACAATGAGCAGTTCTTC. It yields the protein CASRQLAGHNEQFF. Looking up the rest from reference TRBV2 and TRBJ2-1 gives the full variable domain: EPEVTQTPSHQVTQMGQEVILRCVPISNHLYFYWYRQILGQKVEFLVSFYNNEISEKSEIFDDQFSVERPDGSNFTLKIRSTKLEDSAMYFCASRQLAGHNEQFFGPGTRLTVL.

Here the CDR3 DNA reads TGCGCCAGCAGTCAATACCGCCAGGGGGCTGGTCGGTGGCAAGAGACCCAGTACTTC. This gives the protein CASSQYRQGAGRWQETQYF. This rearrangement joins TRBV23-1 to TRBJ2-5, with 8 bases identical to TRBD1. TRBV23-1 is an ORF; its function is uncertain. After removal of 1 base from V and 2 bases from J, the junction contained 15 bases not matched to a gene. There are 19 residues in the CDR3.

V is TRBV5-5 and J is TRBJ2-7; 7 bases agree with TRBD1. The trim removed 4 bases at V and 3 bases at J, leaving 10 bases unmatched. Germline V gene data show CDR1 as SGHKS and CDR2 as YYEKEE (reference sequence). The length of the CDR3 is 15 residues. The CDR3 sequence: CASSPRPDRVYEQYF. The CDR3 nucleotides read TGTGCCAGCAGCCCCCGACCCGACAGGGTCTACGAGCAGTACTTC.

This rearrangement joins TRBV18 to TRBJ1-3; the D is unclear. Germline CDR1 KGHSH, CDR2 LQKENI. V shed 0 bases and J shed 0 bases, with 9 bases lying between them. The CDR3 runs to 16 residues. The DNA of the CDR3 is TGTGCCAGCTCACCACCGGCCCAAAGCTCTGGAAACACCATATATTTT. Its protein is CASSPPAQSSGNTIYF.

V usage is TRBV4-3 and J usage is TRBJ2-7; 10 nucleotides align to TRBD1. Trimming cost V 4 bases and J 3 bases; bases outside gene matches: 3. The CDR3 sequence is 14 residues long. Germline CDR1 is LGHNA and CDR2 is YSLEER. The CDR3 DNA sequence: TGCGCCAGCAGCCGCAGGACAGGGGGCTACGAGCAGTACTTC. It codes for CASSRRTGGYEQYF.

This chain links TRBV5-1 with TRBJ2-1, with 8 nucleotides matching TRBD2. With V trimmed by 0 bases and J by 9 bases, 20 bases remained unmatched. The CDR3 runs 19 residues. Germline V gene data show CDR1 as SGHRS and CDR2 as YFSETQ. The CDR3 reads CASSLVGILTSDSMSEQFF. Written as DNA, the CDR3 is TGCGCCAGCAGCTTGGTTGGTATTTTGACTAGCGACTCAATGTCTGAGCAGTTCTTC.

The rearrangement joins TRBV4-3 to TRBJ2-3, with 7 bases lining up with TRBD2. This CDR3 region has 13 residues. The trim removed 0 bases at V and 12 bases at J, leaving 6 bases unmatched. Germline V gene data show CDR1 as LGHNA and CDR2 as YSLEER. The DNA for the CDR3 is TGCGCCAGCAGCCAAGAAGTGGCGGGAGCCCAGTATTTT. Its translation is CASSQEVAGAQYF.

This clone turned up a few times. The gene calls are TRBV19 and TRBJ1-1; possibly TRBD1 for D (6 bases). This CDR3 is 14 amino acids long. The ends were cut back, 4 bases at V and 0 bases at J, with 9 bases in the middle. Germline assignment: CDR1 LNHDA and CDR2 SQIVND (reference sequence). CDR3: CASSKGTLNTEAFF. CDR3 in DNA: TGTGCCAGTAGTAAGGGGACACTGAACACTGAAGCTTTCTTT.

V gene TRBV6-6 combines with J gene TRBJ2-7; 15 nucleotides align to TRBD2. The CDR3 covers 17 residues. J gave up 0 bases and V 5 bases, and 5 bases lay outside the gene matches. Germline V gene sequence: CDR1 MNHNY, CDR2 SVGAGI (reference sequence). The CDR3 protein is CASSLGLAGGNSYEQYF. The CDR3 DNA reads as TGTGCCAGCAGTCTCGGACTAGCGGGGGGGAACTCCTACGAGCAGTACTTC.

The chain employs TRBV15 and TRBJ1-2, with D maybe TRBD1 (6 bases). CDR1 and CDR2 from the germline V gene are LNHNV and YYDKDF (reference sequence). The CDR3 covers 17 residues. V was trimmed by 0 bases and J by 0 bases, leaving 14 bases between them. In DNA form, the CDR3 reads TGTGCCACCAGCAGAGATTTTGCAGGGGCAGCTAACTATGGCTACACCTTC. This gives the protein CATSRDFAGAANYGYTF.

V is TRBV15 and J is TRBJ2-3; possibly TRBD1 for D (5 bases). The CDR3 totals 15 residues. CDR1 and CDR2 (germline): LNHNV, YYDKDF (reference sequence). Trimming pared 0 bases from V and 7 bases from J, leaving 14 bases between. CDR3 coding DNA: TGTGCCACCAGCAGAGATATCCGGTCAGGGTATACGCAGTATTTT. Protein sequence: CATSRDIRSGYTQYF.

The V call is TRBV28, the J call TRBJ1-2, with D unclear. CDR1 and CDR2 from the germline V gene are MDHEN and SYDVKM. The CDR3 contains 14 residues. Trimming took 6 bases from V and 4 from J, leaving 15 bases between them. Written as DNA, the CDR3 is TGTGCCAGCAGAACCCCCCTCGCCAGCTATGGCTACACCTTC. The encoded protein is CASRTPLASYGYTF.